This TCR beta chain was captured in a study of blood T cell repertoires in COVID-19 (TCRdb year 2020). Regarding the study in general: Samples covering the acute and convalescent phases of COVID-19 were provided by collaborators in the United States, Italy and Spain. Deeply sampled blood TCRbeta repertoires from subjects exposed to, actively infected with, or recovered from COVID-19 were included in the dataset. HLA class I and class II types, where available, came from metadata supplied by the sample provider rather than from assay-based typing. Samples came from the ongoing ImmuneRACE study (first 160 participants) plus 1,254 subjects from 6 global collaborators. The repertoires were released in a freely available public database intended as a resource for research on the immune response to SARS-CoV-2. The material from the prospective study consisted of cDNA or gDNA derived from T cells, B-cell-depleted T cells, or PBMCs. The sample metadata nearly always contained a de-identified subject ID, COVID-19 status, age in years and sex. Paper-wide results and their limitations: Clinical and demographic metadata were provided uncurated, with the amount varying by source and participant.

TCRbeta CDR3 regions were amplified from genomic DNA using the immunoSEQ Assay, a bias-controlled multiplex PCR. Processing in the source paper ran as follows. The number of nucleated cells in each sample was estimated by amplification of reference gene primers within the assay. Sequence reads were collapsed and filtered to measure the absolute abundance of every unique TCRbeta CDR3 rearrangement. Productive Simpson clonality was computed per sample as the square root of Simpson's diversity index over productive rearrangements. In its TCRdb copy, this immuneACCESS table keeps in-frame sequences only and misses some clones. Where compared with another copy, unresolved V genes explain less than half of these, and the others have no known cause. V and J calls and clone size are copied from that table; D and trimming were computed from the DNA. The sample table records under 300,000 clones; 90% to 95% of these occur just once. The top ten hold about 1.2% of the sample.

Participants in the prospective study were aged roughly 18 to 100 years, lived in 20 to 30 United States geographic areas, and enrolled through a virtual design. To assign participants to cohorts, the prospective study relied on clinical history that participants themselves reported in a screening survey and a study questionnaire. Mobile phlebotomists in the prospective study collected whole blood, serum and a nasopharyngeal or oropharyngeal swab from every participant. Over an approximately 2-month period, participants in the prospective study had the option of providing additional blood draws and questionnaires. Before DNA extraction, blood samples from the prospective study were shipped at room temperature or frozen. Notes on this clone: Its target antigen remains unknown. Nothing much larger sits one base from this clone, and base qualities are not available.

The sequencing input was PBMCs or T cells enriched from blood (not recorded which). This receptor was obtained from a human donor in a cohort exposed to, infected with or recovered from COVID-19 (not recorded which). The donor label of this sample is uncertain.

CDR3 loop: CASSGTGVIFYEQYF. The bases are TGTGCCAGTAGCGGGACAGGGGTTATCTTCTACGAGCAGTACTTC. The chain is made from TRBV19 and TRBJ2-7; TRBD1 matches 10 bases in the middle. The CDR3 goes from the cysteine to the phenylalanine over 15 residues. The kept DNA is CDR3 alone, 45 bases in frame from the first base. Clipping removes 6 bases from V and 3 bases from J, with 8 as the unmatched junction base count. The CDR1 and CDR2 encoded by the germline V gene (reference sequence) are LNHDA and SQIVND.